Listed below are T cell receptor beta chains from one sample, sequenced in a study of follicular helper T cells after annual influenza vaccination. Repertoires were generated with immunoSEQ multiplex PCR, while TCRdb's copy carries only in-frame clones and drops some. Of about 27,000 clones in the sample, approximately 80% were seen once. Sample: CXCR5+ CD38- circulating T follicular helper cells from blood, taken on the day of influenza vaccination. The origin of the receptors is an adult who received the influenza vaccine. The CDR3 runs from the conserved cysteine through the conserved F or W. A D gene is named only where the DNA matches it firmly. Not all rows give a size; the values are once, few, many and, for expanded clones, a class.

size | D | J | V | DNA | CDR3
NA | NA | TRBJ1-2 | TRBV6-5 | TGTGCCAGCTTCTCGGGGGGGTCGGGTGGCTACACCTTC | CASFSGGSGGYTF
once | TRBD2 | TRBJ2-7 | TRBV4-1 | TGCGCCAGCAGCCAAGATCGGACTCCGGGGGGCGAGCAGTACTTC | CASSQDRTPGGEQYF
NA | TRBD1 | TRBJ1-2 | TRBV20-1 | TGCAGTGCCCCAGGGGGGTATGGCTACACCTTC | CSAPGGYGYTF
few | NA | TRBJ2-3 | TRBV7-6 | TGTGCCAGCAGCTCGGGTGGGGCGAGTTATACAGATACGCAGTATTTT | CASSSGGASYTDTQYF
NA | NA | TRBJ1-1 | TRBV18 | TGTGCCAGCTCGGCAGGGGCGGATGCTGAAGCTTTCTTT | CASSAGADAEAFF
few | NA | TRBJ1-2 | TRBV29-1 | TGCAGCGTTGATACAGGTCTAAACTATGGCTACACCTTC | CSVDTGLNYGYTF
NA | NA | TRBJ2-5 | TRBV15 | TGTGCCACCGGACATTTCCAAGAGACCCAGTACTTC | CATGHFQETQYF
NA | NA | TRBJ2-3 | TRBV6-1 | TGTGCCAGCAGTGAAGGTCTCTACCGCACAGATACGCAGTATTTT | CASSEGLYRTDTQYF
NA | NA | TRBJ2-3 | TRBV11-2 | TGTGCCAGCAGCCTAGCATGGAACCCGGAGGGCACAGATACGCAGTATTTT | CASSLAWNPEGTDTQYF
few | TRBD2 | TRBJ2-1 | TRBV15 | TGTGCCACCAGCAGAGATAAGTCTAGCGGGAGATATGAGCAGTTCTTC | CATSRDKSSGRYEQFF
NA | NA | TRBJ2-7 | TRBV30 | TGTGCCTCCGGGACTCCTGACACCTACGAGCAGTACTTC | CASGTPDTYEQYF
NA | NA | TRBJ2-5 | TRBV5-6 | TGTGCCAGCAGCTTCGAGGGAAGAGGGGAGACCCAGTACTTC | CASSFEGRGETQYF
NA | NA | TRBJ1-3 | TRBV6-5 | TGTGCCAGCAGTTATAACAGGGCCCTCTCTGGAAACACCATATATTTT | CASSYNRALSGNTIYF
few | TRBD1 | TRBJ1-1 | TRBV29-1 | TGCAGCGCCGCGACAGGGGGCACGGCCACTGAAGCTTTCTTT | CSAATGGTATEAFF
NA | NA | TRBJ1-3 | TRBV10-3 | TGTGCCATCAGTGACCACAGGGCTGGAAACACCATATATTTT | CAISDHRAGNTIYF
NA | NA | TRBJ2-7 | TRBV6-1 | TGTGCCAGCAAACGAACCTACGAGCAGTACTTC | CASKRTYEQYF
NA | TRBD2 | TRBJ2-1 | TRBV5-6 | TGTGCCAGCAGCTTGATCGGGACTAGCGGGAGGTTTAATGAGCAGTTCTTC | CASSLIGTSGRFNEQFF
NA | NA | TRBJ1-3 | TRBV7-3 | TGTGCCAGCTCGCGGGGATCTGGAAACACCATATATTTT | CASSRGSGNTIYF
few | NA | TRBJ2-3 | TRBV27 | TGTGCCAGCAGAGGTGGAGGTCCAAGGGTTACAGATACGCAGTATTTT | CASRGGGPRVTDTQYF
NA | NA | TRBJ2-5 | TRBV11-2 | TGTGCCAGCAACAACCGTATACAGGGGACCCAGTACTTC | CASNNRIQGTQYF
NA | TRBD2 | TRBJ2-3 | TRBV19 | TGTGCCAGTAGCCCTCCCGGGAGGCTAGCGGGAGTTACGCAGTATTTT | CASSPPGRLAGVTQYF
NA | NA | TRBJ1-6 | TRBV27 | TGTGCCAGCAGTTTTCAGGGAAATATTTCACCCCTCCACTTT | CASSFQGNISPLHF
NA | TRBD1 | TRBJ1-2 | TRBV6-1 | TGTGCCAGCAGTGTCGGACAGGGTACTGCTAACTATGGCTACACCTTC | CASSVGQGTANYGYTF
NA | NA | TRBJ2-5 | TRBV5-1 | TGCGCCAGCTCGGACGCACAGGCCCAAGAGACCCAGTACTTC | CASSDAQAQETQYF
NA | NA | TRBJ1-2 | TRBV9 | TGTGCCAGCAGCGTAGGAGGTGCAGCCTCTAACTATGGCTACACCTTC | CASSVGGAASNYGYTF
few | NA | TRBJ1-5 | TRBV7-9 | TGTGCCAGCAGCTCCGGTGTGTATAGCAATCAGCCCCAGCATTTT | CASSSGVYSNQPQHF
NA | NA | TRBJ2-3 | TRBV18 | TGTGCCAGCTCACCCCAAGCCACAGATACGCAGTATTTT | CASSPQATDTQYF
NA | NA | TRBJ2-7 | TRBV27 | TGTGCCAGCAGTTCCCCGGGTCGTTACGAGCAGTACTTC | CASSSPGRYEQYF
NA | TRBD2 | TRBJ2-1 | TRBV7-3 | TGTGCCAGCAGCTTACTGGCGGGAGTAAACAATGAGCAGTTCTTC | CASSLLAGVNNEQFF
NA | NA | TRBJ2-7 | TRBV10-1 | TGCGCCAGCAGTGACCCGGGAAGCTCCTACGAGCAGTACTTC | CASSDPGSSYEQYF
once | NA | TRBJ1-2 | TRBV18 | TGTGCCAGCTCACCACCCGGGTATGGCTACACCTTC | CASSPPGYGYTF
once | TRBD1 | TRBJ1-2 | TRBV28 | TGTGCCAGCAGTTCCGGACAGGGCTATGGCTACACCTTC | CASSSGQGYGYTF
NA | TRBD1 | TRBJ1-2 | TRBV5-6 | TGTGCCAGCAGCTTGCGTGGGACAGGGGTTGTTCATGGCTACACCTTC | CASSLRGTGVVHGYTF
NA | NA | TRBJ2-6 | TRBV7-8 | TGTGCCAGCAGCTCCCGATGGGTAGGTGGGAGAGGATCTGGGGCCAACGTCCTGACTTTC | CASSSRWVGGRGSGANVLTF
once | TRBD1 | TRBJ2-3 | TRBV15 | TGTGCCACCAGCAGAGATCTTGGTGCCGGACAGGGAACAGATACGCAGTATTTT | CATSRDLGAGQGTDTQYF
NA | NA | TRBJ1-4 | TRBV4-1 | TGCGCCAGCAGCCAAGATTATCCTCCTAGAAAACTGTTTTTT | CASSQDYPPRKLFF
NA | TRBD2 | TRBJ2-7 | TRBV5-1 | TGCGCCAGCAGCTTGGACTTAAGCGGGGGGATTTGGCGCGAGCAGTACTTC | CASSLDLSGGIWREQYF
few | NA | TRBJ1-2 | TRBV5-4 | TGTGCCAGCAGCTTGGGGGGACAAAAGGGCTACACCTTC | CASSLGGQKGYTF
NA | NA | TRBJ2-7 | TRBV5-1 | TGCGCCAGCAGCCCGCCCGGACTGGCAAGCTCCTACGAGCAGTACTTC | CASSPPGLASSYEQYF
NA | NA | TRBJ1-2 | TRBV28 | TGTGCCAGCAGCATGACAGACCATAACTATGGCTACACCTTC | CASSMTDHNYGYTF
NA | NA | TRBJ1-3 | TRBV11-2 | TGTGCCAGCAGCTTAACGTCCCGGGGAGGAGCTGGAAACACCATATATTTT | CASSLTSRGGAGNTIYF
NA | TRBD2 | TRBJ2-1 | TRBV11-2 | TGTGCCAGCAGCTTAGGTCCTAGCGGGGTTTTCGGCTCCTACAATGAGCAGTTCTTC | CASSLGPSGVFGSYNEQFF
few | NA | TRBJ1-1 | TRBV7-9 | TGTGCCAGCAGCTATCTGACAGCATTGAACACTGAAGCTTTCTTT | CASSYLTALNTEAFF
NA | NA | TRBJ2-7 | TRBV2 | TGTGCCAGCAGTGAAAGGACAGCTAAAATAACCTACGAGCAGTACTTC | CASSERTAKITYEQYF
NA | NA | TRBJ2-6 | TRBV23-1 | TGCGCCAGCAGTCGTGGCAGGGCTAACTCTGGGGCCAACGTCCTGACTTTC | CASSRGRANSGANVLTF
NA | TRBD2 | TRBJ2-1 | TRBV11-2 | TGTGCCAGCAGAGCTAGCGGGAGGGCCCGCGGTGAGCAGTTCTTC | CASRASGRARGEQFF
NA | NA | TRBJ2-5 | TRBV6-1 | TGTGCCACCGCACAGGTTCAAGAGACCCAGTACTTC | CATAQVQETQYF
NA | NA | TRBJ2-2 | TRBV5-8 | TGTGCCAGCAGCTTAGGAGACGTTAGAACCGGGGAGCTGTTTTTT | CASSLGDVRTGELFF
NA | NA | TRBJ1-2 | TRBV6-5 | TGTGCCAGCAAACAGGGCACGGGCTCCTATGGCTACACCTTC | CASKQGTGSYGYTF
few | TRBD2 | TRBJ2-2 | TRBV5-1 | TGCGCCAGACCCCATAGCGGGAGGAGAACCGGGGAGCTGTTTTTT | CARPHSGRRTGELFF
NA | NA | TRBJ1-1 | TRBV7-2 | TGTGCCAGCAGCCGACAGGAGAACACTGAAGCTTTCTTT | CASSRQENTEAFF
NA | TRBD1 | TRBJ1-2 | TRBV9 | TGTGCCAGCAGCCTGGGGACAGGGTTTGGCTACACCTTC | CASSLGTGFGYTF
NA | TRBD2 | TRBJ2-4 | TRBV6-1 | TGTGCCAGCAGTGAAGCTAGTTGGGCTAGCGGGGGCCAGGTAGCCAAAAACATTCAGTACTTC | CASSEASWASGGQVAKNIQYF
NA | NA | TRBJ2-6 | TRBV7-9 | TGTGCCAGCAGCTTACAGGGTGGGGCCAACGTCCTGACTTTC | CASSLQGGANVLTF
NA | NA | TRBJ2-7 | TRBV30 | TGTGCCTGGAGTAAGGGGCATGTGTACGAGCAGTACTTC | CAWSKGHVYEQYF